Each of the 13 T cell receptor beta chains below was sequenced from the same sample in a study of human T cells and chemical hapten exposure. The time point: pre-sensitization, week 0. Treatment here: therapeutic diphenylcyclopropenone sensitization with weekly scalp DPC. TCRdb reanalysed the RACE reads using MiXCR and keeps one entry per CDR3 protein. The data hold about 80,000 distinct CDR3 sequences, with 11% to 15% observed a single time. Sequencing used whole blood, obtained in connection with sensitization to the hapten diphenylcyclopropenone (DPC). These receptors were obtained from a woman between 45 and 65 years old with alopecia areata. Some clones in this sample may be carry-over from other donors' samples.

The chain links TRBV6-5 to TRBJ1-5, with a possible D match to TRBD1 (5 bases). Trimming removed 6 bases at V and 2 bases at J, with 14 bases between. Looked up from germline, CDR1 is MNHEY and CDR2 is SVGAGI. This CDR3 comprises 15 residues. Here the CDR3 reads CASSPVRGGNQPQHF. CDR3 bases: TGTGCCAGCAGCCCCGTAAGGGGAGGCAATCAGCCCCAGCATTTT.

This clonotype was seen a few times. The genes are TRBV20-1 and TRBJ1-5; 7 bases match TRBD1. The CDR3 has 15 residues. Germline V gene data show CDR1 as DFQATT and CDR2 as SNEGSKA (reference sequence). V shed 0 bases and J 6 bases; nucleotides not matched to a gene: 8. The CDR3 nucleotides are TGCAGTGCTAGAGACCCTTACAGGGGCGGTCAGCCCCAGCATTTT. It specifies CSARDPYRGGQPQHF.

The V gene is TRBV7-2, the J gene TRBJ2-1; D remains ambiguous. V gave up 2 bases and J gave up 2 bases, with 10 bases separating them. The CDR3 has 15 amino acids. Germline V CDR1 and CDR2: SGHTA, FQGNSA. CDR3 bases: TGTGCCAGCAGCTTAACAGTCCCGCCCTACAATGAGCAGTTCTTC. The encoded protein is CASSLTVPPYNEQFF.

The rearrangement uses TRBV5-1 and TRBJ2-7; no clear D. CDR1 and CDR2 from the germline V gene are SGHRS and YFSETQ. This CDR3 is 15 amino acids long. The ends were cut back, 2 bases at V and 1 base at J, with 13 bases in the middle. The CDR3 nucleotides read TGCGCCAGCAGCTTTTTAGACGACGGATCCTACGAGCAGTACTTC. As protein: CASSFLDDGSYEQYF. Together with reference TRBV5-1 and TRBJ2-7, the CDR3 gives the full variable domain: KAGVTQTPRYLIKTRGQQVTLSCSPISGHRSVSWYQQTPGQGLQFLFEYFSETQRNKGNFPGRFSGRQFSNSRSEMNVSTLELGDSALYLCASSFLDDGSYEQYFGPGTRLTVT.

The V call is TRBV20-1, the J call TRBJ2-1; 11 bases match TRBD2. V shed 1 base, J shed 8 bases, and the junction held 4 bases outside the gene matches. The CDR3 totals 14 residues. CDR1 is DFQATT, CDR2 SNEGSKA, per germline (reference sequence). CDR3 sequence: CSARVSGRVDEQFF. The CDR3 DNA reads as TGCAGTGCTAGAGTTAGCGGGAGGGTGGATGAGCAGTTCTTC.

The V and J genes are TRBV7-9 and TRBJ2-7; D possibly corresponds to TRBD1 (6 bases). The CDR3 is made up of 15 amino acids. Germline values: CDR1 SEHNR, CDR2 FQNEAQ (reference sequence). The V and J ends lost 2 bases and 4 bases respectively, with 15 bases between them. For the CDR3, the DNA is TGTGCCAGCAGCTTATTTTGGGACAACAGTTACGAGCAGTACTTC. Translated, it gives CASSLFWDNSYEQYF.

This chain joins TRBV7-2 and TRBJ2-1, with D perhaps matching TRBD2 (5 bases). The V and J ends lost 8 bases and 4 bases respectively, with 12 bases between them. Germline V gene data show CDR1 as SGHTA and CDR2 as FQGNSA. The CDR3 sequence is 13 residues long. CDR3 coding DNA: TGTGCCAGCGCCAAAATAGCGTACAATGAGCAGTTCTTC. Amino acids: CASAKIAYNEQFF.

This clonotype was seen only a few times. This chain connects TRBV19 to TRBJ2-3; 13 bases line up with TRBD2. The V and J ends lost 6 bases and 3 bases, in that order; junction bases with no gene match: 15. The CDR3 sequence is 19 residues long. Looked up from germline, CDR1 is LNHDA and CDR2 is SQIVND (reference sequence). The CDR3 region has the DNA TGTGCCAGTAGGAAGGGGATAGGACTAGCGGGAGTGCGGACAGATACGCAGTATTTT. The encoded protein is CASRKGIGLAGVRTDTQYF.

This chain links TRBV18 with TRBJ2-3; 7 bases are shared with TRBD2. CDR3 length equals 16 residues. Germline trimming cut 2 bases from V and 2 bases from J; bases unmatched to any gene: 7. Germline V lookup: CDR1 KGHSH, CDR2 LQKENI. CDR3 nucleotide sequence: TGTGCCAGCTCACCAGCGCTAGCGGAAAACACAGATACGCAGTATTTT. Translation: CASSPALAENTDTQYF.

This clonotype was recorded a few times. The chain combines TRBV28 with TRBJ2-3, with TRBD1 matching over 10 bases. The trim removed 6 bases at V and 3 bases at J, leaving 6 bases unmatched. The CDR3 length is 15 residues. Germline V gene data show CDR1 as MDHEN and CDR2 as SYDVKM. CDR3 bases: TGTGCCAGCAGCCGTGGGACAGGGGCTACAGATACGCAGTATTTT. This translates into CASSRGTGATDTQYF.

CDR3 DNA: TGCAGCGTCCTTTTAGGGGATACGCAGTATTTT. It specifies CSVLLGDTQYF. This chain links TRBV29-1 with TRBJ2-3; D gene uncertain. Germline CDR1 SQVTM, CDR2 ANQGSEA. Deletions cut 6 bases from V and 6 bases from J, with 10 bases between. The CDR3 has 11 amino acids.

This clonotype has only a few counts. The CDR3 is CSVRKGVGETQYF. The CDR3 DNA follows: TGCAGCGTTCGGAAAGGGGTAGGGGAGACCCAGTACTTC. The V call is TRBV29-1, the J call TRBJ2-5; perhaps TRBD1 as D (5 bases). Trimming took off 5 bases at V and 5 bases at J, with 15 bases between the two ends. From germline, CDR1 is SQVTM and CDR2 ANQGSEA. This CDR3 has 13 residues.

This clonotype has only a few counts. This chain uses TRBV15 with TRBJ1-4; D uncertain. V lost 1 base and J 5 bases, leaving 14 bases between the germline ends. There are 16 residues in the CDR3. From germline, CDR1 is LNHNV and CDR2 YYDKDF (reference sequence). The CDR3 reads CATSRVLQSVNEKLFF. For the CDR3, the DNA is TGTGCCACCAGCAGAGTACTCCAATCGGTAAATGAAAAACTGTTTTTT.